A selection of T cell receptor beta chains follows, all from one sample in a study of beta chain features in type 1 diabetes. Using immunoSEQ multiplex PCR, the repertoire was profiled, and TCRdb retains in-frame clones only, with some absent. The sample consists of 150,000 to 200,000 clones, 6.5% to 8.5% of them appearing once. The sample consisted of central memory CD4+ T cells from blood. These receptors were collected from a man between 18 and 35 years old with type 1 diabetes. Both conserved end residues are trimmed from each CDR3.

>TRBV10-3|TRBJ1-2
AISPSDGNYGYT
>TRBV29-1|TRBJ1-4
SVAGVGANEKLF
>TRBV4-2|TRBJ2-7
ASSQAGTGEGYEQY
>TRBV5-4|TRBJ2-4
ASSFDRGGAKNIQY
>TRBV14|TRBJ2-1
ASSQARSYNEQF
>TRBV5-4|TRBJ2-7
ASSFRDRGYEQY
>TRBV29-1|TRBJ1-5
SVGEGGRDQPQH
>TRBV4-1|TRBJ1-1
ASSQRRAGTVNTEAF
>TRBV28|.
ASSFQTSGSSYEQY
>TRBV6-5|TRBJ2-5
ASSTRGQETQY
>TRBV18|TRBJ2-5
ASSRIGTEETQY
>TRBV28|TRBJ1-2
ASSSPTPNYGYT
>TRBV5-4|TRBJ2-1
ASSLPGLNEQF
>TRBV5-1|TRBJ1-2
ASSMDSTSYT
>TRBV2|TRBJ2-1
ASPSGRSSYNEQF
>TRBV29-1|TRBJ2-5
SVDLQGRQETQY
>TRBV7-2|TRBJ2-5
ASTRSAGAQETQY
>TRBV25-1|TRBJ2-7
ASSLRTGGHEQY
>TRBV28|TRBJ2-5
ASSGTGSEETQY
>TRBV28|TRBJ1-2
ASSLYSGGANYGYT
>TRBV28|TRBJ2-1
ASSPVGLASNYNEQF
>TRBV28|TRBJ2-1
ASTAGELYNEQF
>TRBV10-3|TRBJ2-1
AISRDRGTPGNNEQF
>TRBV5-6|TRBJ1-3
ASSPRGHRNTIY
>TRBV5-4|TRBJ2-1
ASSLVGGSNEQF
>TRBV7-7|TRBJ1-6
ASSLNSNSPLH
>TRBV10-3|TRBJ2-5
AISVRGGETQY
>TRBV11-2|TRBJ2-7
ASSGLIAGGRSYEQY
>TRBV7-2|TRBJ2-1
ASSLDRGAYNEQF
>TRBV29-1|TRBJ2-5
SVEKHRSQETQY
>TRBV19|TRBJ1-5
ASLGTVNQPQH
>TRBV28|TRBJ2-7
ASSDPGIGTYEQY
>TRBV10-2|TRBJ2-6
ASQGFGANVLT
>TRBV20-1|TRBJ1-2
SAHRSGYT
>TRBV5-1|TRBJ2-7
ASSLGQGGWYEQY
>TRBV18|TRBJ2-3
ASSTGMGAFFTDTQY
>TRBV27|TRBJ1-6
ASRPSGARNSPLH
>TRBV7-8|TRBJ2-3
ASSLFHRGGDTQY
>TRBV10-3|TRBJ2-7
AISESPAGHYEQY
>TRBV5-4|TRBJ2-1
ASSFGQGTYNEQF
>TRBV7-2|TRBJ2-7
ASSSYLGGRGGEQY
>TRBV7-9|TRBJ2-6
ASSLLGANVLT
>TRBV6-6|TRBJ2-7
ASTETSGFYEQY
>TRBV6-5|TRBJ1-6
ASSYSSGWNSPLH
>TRBV7-8|TRBJ1-5
ASSSGRGRPQH
>TRBV5-1|TRBJ1-2
ASSYDRGRDGYT